These 12 T cell receptor beta chains came from one sample sequenced in a study of cytomegalovirus exposure and HLA in healthy donors. PCR employed 60 Vbeta and 13 Jbeta primers. Generated by immunoSEQ multiplex PCR, the TCRdb table keeps only in-frame clones and is missing some. This sample has 150,000 to 200,000 clones, with approximately 84% found just once. Sequencing was done on a sample of PBMCs. These receptor sequences come from a girl aged 10 to 17 in good health and CMV-seropositive.

The chain recombines TRBV2 with TRBJ2-1; D perhaps matches TRBD2 (5 bases). From germline, CDR1 is SNHLY and CDR2 FYNNEI. The CDR3 consists of 14 residues. Trimming shortened V by 6 bases and J by 2 bases, and 11 bases separated the two germline ends. The CDR3 spells CASSPAGPYNEQFF. CDR3 bases: TGTGCCAGCAGCCCGGCGGGTCCCTACAATGAGCAGTTCTTC.

This clone has only one observation. The V and J genes are TRBV9 and TRBJ2-7; 9 nucleotides line up with TRBD2. V lost 2 bases, J lost 6 bases, and 6 bases stayed unmatched. This CDR3 is 14 amino acids long. From germline, CDR1 is SGDLS and CDR2 YYNGEE. In nucleotides, the CDR3 is TGTGCCAGCAGCGTCGCGGGAGGGGGGCTCGAGCAGTACTTC. Amino acid sequence: CASSVAGGGLEQYF.

This clone was counted a single time. The rearrangement uses TRBV7-9 and TRBJ1-3, with a possible D match to TRBD1 (5 bases). Germline CDR1 reads SEHNR; CDR2 reads FQNEAQ (reference sequence). This CDR3 contains 19 residues. V lost 1 base and J lost 0, with 19 bases in between. In nucleotides, the CDR3 is TGTGCCAGCAGCTTAGGACTGGGTGTCAGGGCCAACTCTGGAAACACCATATATTTT. Its translation: CASSLGLGVRANSGNTIYF. Filled out from reference TRBV7-9 and TRBJ1-3, the complete variable domain reads DTGVSQNPRHKITKRGQNVTFRCDPISEHNRLYWYRQTLGQGPEFLTYFQNEAQLEKSRLLSDRFSAERPKGSFSTLEIQRTEQGDSAMYLCASSLGLGVRANSGNTIYFGEGSWLTVV.

The chain is built from TRBV7-6 and TRBJ2-3; TRBD2 aligns across 11 bases. The CDR3 length is 18 residues. The germline V gene has CDR1 SGHVS and CDR2 FNYEAQ. The V and J ends lost 3 bases and 3 bases, in that order; junction bases with no gene match: 11. CDR3 bases: TGTGCCAGCAGCTTCCTGCTACTAGCGGGAGAGGTAACAGATACGCAGTATTTT. As protein: CASSFLLLAGEVTDTQYF.

The J gene is TRBJ2-2, the V gene TRBV28; D perhaps matches TRBD2 (6 bases). The V gene's germline CDR1 is MDHEN and CDR2 SYDVKM. V was cut by 2 bases and J by 1 base, with 8 bases left in between. The CDR3 covers 15 residues. CDR3: CASSLPGVNTGELFF. CDR3 in DNA: TGTGCCAGCAGTTTACCGGGGGTGAACACCGGGGAGCTGTTTTTT.

The rearrangement links TRBV19 to TRBJ2-5; TRBD2 agrees at 9 bases. Germline-derived CDR1 and CDR2 are LNHDA and SQIVND (reference sequence). V lost 3 bases to trimming and J lost 2 bases; unmatched junction nucleotides: 4. This CDR3 spans 15 amino acids. In DNA form, the CDR3 reads TGTGCCAGTAGTATCGCGGGAGGGTCGCAAGAGACCCAGTACTTC. It yields the protein CASSIAGGSQETQYF.

The chain employs TRBV19 and TRBJ2-7, with 8 nucleotides matching TRBD1. J lost 7 bases, V lost 6 bases, and 11 bases had no gene match. The CDR3 totals 14 residues. Germline CDR1 is LNHDA and CDR2 is SQIVND (reference sequence). The CDR3 protein is CASRRGQATGEQYF. The CDR3 nucleotides are TGTGCCAGTAGAAGGGGACAGGCGACGGGGGAGCAGTACTTC.

The rearrangement uses TRBV21-1 and TRBJ2-5; the table calls TRBD2, which could not be checked here. TRBV21-1 represents a pseudogene. The CDR3 is made up of 16 amino acids. The DNA of the CDR3 is TGTGCCAGCAGCAAAGAAGCGGGCCCTCCTCAAGAGACCCAGTACTTC. Its protein product is CASSKEAGPPQETQYF.

The rearrangement links TRBV7-9 to TRBJ2-7; 8 bases are a match to TRBD1. After removal of 7 bases from V and 6 bases from J, the junction contained 5 bases not matched to a gene. Germline V gene lookup returns CDR1 SEHNR and CDR2 FQNEAQ (reference sequence). The CDR3 runs 12 residues. As DNA, the CDR3 is TGTGCCAGCACATGGACAGGGCCCGAGCAGTACTTC. Translated: CASTWTGPEQYF.

V usage is TRBV5-4 and J usage is TRBJ2-3; the D gene is possibly TRBD2 (6 bases). Trimming removed 3 bases from V and 4 bases from J, with 15 bases in between. The CDR3 contains 15 residues. CDR1 is SGHNT, CDR2 YYREEE, per germline (reference sequence). DNA for the CDR3: TGTGCCAGCAGCTCATGGGGGGAGTTGCCAGATACGCAGTATTTT. This translates into CASSSWGELPDTQYF.

This sequence joins TRBV18 and TRBJ2-7, with D hard to call. Per the germline V gene, CDR1 is KGHSH and CDR2 is LQKENI. CDR3 length: 15 residues. Trimming removed 0 bases at V and 2 bases at J, with 11 bases between. CDR3 region: CASSPPNSFTYEQYF. The CDR3 nucleotides read TGTGCCAGCTCACCACCGAACAGCTTTACCTACGAGCAGTACTTC.

This chain's CDR3 is CASSTGLGYGYTF. As DNA, the CDR3 is TGTGCCAGCTCGACCGGACTGGGCTATGGCTACACCTTC. This sequence joins TRBV11-1 and TRBJ1-2; D remains unclear. The CDR3 spans 13 residues. V dropped 8 bases and J dropped 4 bases, with 14 bases sitting between them. CDR1 is SGHAT, CDR2 FQDESV, per germline (reference sequence). The whole variable domain, filled in from reference TRBV11-1 and TRBJ1-2, reads EAEVAQSPRYKITEKSQAVAFWCDPISGHATLYWYRQILGQGPELLVQFQDESVVDDSQLPKDRFSAERLKGVDSTLKIQPAELGDSAMYLCASSTGLGYGYTFGSGTRLTVV.